Below, 28 T cell receptor beta chains from the same sample are listed, as sequenced in a study of blood T cells in healthy people across ages. With a J-beta primer mix and a sample-barcoded 5' primer, a second PCR ran about 7 to 12 cycles. Each CDR3 protein gets one entry after TCRdb re-called the 5' RACE reads with MiXCR. The sample records about 800,000 distinct CDR3 sequences, approximately 25% being singletons. This sample also appeared in a second study, on T cells of mothers and their children.

The sequencing sample was made of blood. These TCRs come from a boy aged 5-17 years in good health.

The chain recombines TRBV6-6 with TRBJ1-6; TRBD1 matches at 7 bases. Germline V gene sequence: CDR1 MNHNY, CDR2 SVGAGI (reference sequence). Unmatched junction bases numbered 9, after V lost 6 bases and J lost 7 bases. This CDR3 comprises 15 residues. The CDR3 bases are TGTGCCAGCAGGCCCCAGGGGGACGGGAATTCACCCCTCCACTTT. Its translation is CASRPQGDGNSPLHF.

The V and J genes are TRBV7-6 and TRBJ2-7, with 14 bases lining up with TRBD2. This CDR3 region has 16 residues. V lost 5 bases to trimming and J lost 4 bases; unmatched junction nucleotides: 7. Per the germline V gene, CDR1 is SGHVS and CDR2 is FNYEAQ. The CDR3 region has the DNA TGTGCCAGCAGCCCCGGGACTAGCGGGAGTAAGTACGAGCAGTACTTC. It encodes CASSPGTSGSKYEQYF. Together with reference TRBV7-6 and TRBJ2-7, the CDR3 gives the full variable domain: GAGVSQSPRYKVTKRGQDVALRCDPISGHVSLYWYRQALGQGPEFLTYFNYEAQQDKSGLPNDRFSAERPEGSISTLTIQRTEQRDSAMYRCASSPGTSGSKYEQYFGPGTRLTVT.

The chain has TRBV11-2 and TRBJ2-7, with TRBD2 matching 8 bases. CDR3 length: 14 residues. V lost 5 bases, J lost 3 bases, and 6 bases stayed unmatched. Germline CDR1 is SGHAT and CDR2 is FQNNGV. CDR3 residues: CASSRRLANYEQYF. The CDR3 bases are TGTGCCAGCAGCCGGAGACTAGCGAACTACGAGCAGTACTTC. Complete variable domain (other parts from reference TRBV11-2 and TRBJ2-7): EAGVAQSPRYKIIEKRQSVAFWCNPISGHATLYWYQQILGQGPKLLIQFQNNGVVDDSQLPKDRFSAERLKGVDSTLKIQPAKLEDSAVYLCASSRRLANYEQYFGPGTRLTVT.

The DNA for the CDR3 is TGTGCCAGCAGCCCCGGACAGGGGAGGATAAACACCGGGGAGCTGTTTTTT. It encodes CASSPGQGRINTGELFF. The V call is TRBV12-3 or TRBV12-4, the J call TRBJ2-2; TRBD1 aligns across 9 bases. V lost 6 bases and J lost 2; bases outside the gene matches: 10. This CDR3 is built from 17 residues.

This clonotype was seen a handful of times. J is TRBJ1-6 and V is TRBV24-1, with D unresolved. V was shortened by 4 bases and J by 7 bases, with 7 bases between the two germline ends. The CDR3 spans 13 residues. The germline V gene has CDR1 KGHDR and CDR2 SFDVKD. The CDR3 DNA reads TGTGCCACCAGTGAGGCGCGGAATTCACCCCTCCACTTT. Its translation is CATSEARNSPLHF.

The genes are TRBV24-1 and TRBJ2-6; D is uncertain. Between the trimmed V and J ends, which lost 0 bases and 0 bases, there was a span of 8 bases. This CDR3 has 17 amino acids. CDR1 is KGHDR and CDR2 is SFDVKD in the germline V gene. The CDR3 DNA reads TGTGCCACCAGTGATTTGCAGGATTTCTCTGGGGCCAACGTCCTGACTTTC. Translated: CATSDLQDFSGANVLTF.

This clonotype was seen a handful of times. The chain joins TRBV7-2 to TRBJ2-7; TRBD2 agrees at 9 bases. The CDR3 consists of 15 residues. V dropped 3 bases and J dropped 4; count of bases not matched to a gene: 7. CDR1 SGHTA and CDR2 FQGNSA come from the germline V gene. This CDR3 is CASSFPGGGEYEQYF. CDR3 sequence (DNA): TGTGCCAGCAGCTTCCCAGGCGGGGGGGAGTACGAGCAGTACTTC.

The genes are TRBV13 and TRBJ2-5; D might be TRBD2 (5 bases). The V gene's germline CDR1 is PRHDT and CDR2 FYEKMQ (reference sequence). The CDR3 runs 11 residues. V was trimmed by 7 bases and J by 5 bases, leaving 8 bases between them. The CDR3 here is CASTGGETQYF. DNA of the CDR3: TGTGCCAGCACCGGCGGGGAGACCCAGTACTTC.

The J gene is TRBJ1-5, the V gene TRBV6-5, with a weak D call TRBD1 (5 bases). Germline V gene data show CDR1 as MNHEY and CDR2 as SVGAGI. Trimming cost V 4 bases and J 0 bases, with 19 bases left between them. The length of the CDR3 is 18 residues. CDR3 in DNA: TGTGCCAGCAGTTCACAGGCCCCAACCCGACATAGCAATCAGCCCCAGCATTTT. Translation gives CASSSQAPTRHSNQPQHF.

This clonotype was picked up a small number of times. This chain uses TRBV6-6 with TRBJ2-7; a weak D match, TRBD1 (5 bases). This CDR3 has 12 amino acids. Germline assignment: CDR1 MNHNY and CDR2 SVGAGI (reference sequence). The V end lost 8 bases, the J end lost 2 bases, and 10 bases lay between the germline ends. The CDR3 nucleotides read TGTGCCAGCCGGCAGGGCCCCTACGAGCAGTACTTC. It encodes CASRQGPYEQYF.

This clonotype was counted at least ten times. The chain recombines TRBV29-1 with TRBJ1-1; D unclear. CDR3 size: 11 residues. The germline V and J ends were trimmed by 5 bases and 5 bases, with 9 bases remaining between them. Germline CDR1 SQVTM, CDR2 ANQGSEA. The CDR3 nucleotides are TGCAGCGTTCCCAGTTCGACTGAAGCTTTCTTT. Translation: CSVPSSTEAFF. Drawing the rest from reference TRBV29-1 and TRBJ1-1, the complete variable domain is SAVISQKPSRDICQRGTSLTIQCQVDSQVTMMFWYRQQPGQSLTLIATANQGSEATYESGFVIDKFPISRPNLTFSTLTVSNMSPEDSSIYLCSVPSSTEAFFGQGTRLTVV.

This clonotype was found a few times. V and J are TRBV6-1 and TRBJ2-7; maybe TRBD1 (6 bases). V lost 2 bases to trimming and J lost 5 bases, with 13 bases between them. Germline-derived CDR1 and CDR2 are MNHNS and SASEGT. The CDR3 is 14 amino acids. CDR3 region: CASSERDIFNEQYF. Written as DNA, the CDR3 is TGTGCCAGCAGTGAACGGGACATATTTAACGAGCAGTACTTC.

This clonotype was counted between two and nine times. The V call is TRBV6-2 or TRBV6-3, the J call TRBJ2-5; no reliable D call. The CDR3 is 11 residues long. Looked up from germline, CDR1 is MNHEY and CDR2 is SVGEGT. V dropped 7 bases and J dropped 7 bases, with 10 bases sitting between them. CDR3 nucleotide sequence: TGTGCCAGCAATTATTCCGGGACCCAGTACTTC. Protein sequence: CASNYSGTQYF.

This clonotype was observed at least ten times. V is TRBV11-2 and J is TRBJ2-3; no clear D. V was shortened by 5 bases and J by 4 bases, with 7 bases between the two germline ends. Looked up from germline, CDR1 is SGHAT and CDR2 is FQNNGV. The CDR3 is 12 amino acids. In DNA, the CDR3 is TGTGCCAGCAGCCGAAGAGCAGATACGCAGTATTTT. Residues: CASSRRADTQYF.

This clonotype was detected many times. This chain uses TRBV4-3 with TRBJ1-6; D remains ambiguous. Germline CDR1 and CDR2: LGHNA and YSLEER. The germline V and J ends were trimmed by 2 bases and 9 bases, with 17 bases remaining between them. The CDR3 extends over 16 amino acids. The CDR3 nucleotides read TGCGCCAGCAGCCAAAAATACCCCATAGAGGGTTCACCCCTCCACTTT. Amino acid sequence: CASSQKYPIEGSPLHF.

This clonotype appeared a few times. The chain carries TRBV10-3 and TRBJ2-4; D gene ambiguous. Deletions cut 0 bases from V and 6 bases from J, with 3 bases between. CDR1 is ENHRY and CDR2 is SYGVKD in the germline V gene. This CDR3 has 12 residues. The CDR3 reads CAISESSNIQYF. CDR3 DNA sequence: TGTGCCATCAGTGAGTCTTCAAACATTCAGTACTTC.

There are a few counts of this clonotype. This rearrangement joins TRBV3-1 to TRBJ2-3, with 16 bases that match TRBD2. The J segment lost 5 bases and the V segment lost 6 bases, leaving 11 bases of the junction unmatched. CDR3 size: 18 residues. Germline CDR1 LGHDT, CDR2 YNNKEL (reference sequence). The CDR3 DNA is TGTGCCAGCAGGAAATCCGGGACTAGCGGGAGGGCCGGAGATACGCAGTATTTT. It yields the protein CASRKSGTSGRAGDTQYF.

The chain links TRBV5-1 to TRBJ2-7; 9 bases agree with TRBD1. This CDR3 spans 15 amino acids. Germline assignment: CDR1 SGHRS and CDR2 YFSETQ. Germline trimming cut 3 bases from V and 2 bases from J; bases unmatched to any gene: 6. The DNA for the CDR3 is TGCGCCAGCAGCTACGGGACAGGGACAACCTACGAGCAGTACTTC. Encoded protein: CASSYGTGTTYEQYF.

A few counts support this clonotype. This chain links TRBV19 with TRBJ1-5; 11 positions agree with TRBD1. Germline assignment: CDR1 LNHDA and CDR2 SQIVND (reference sequence). The J segment lost 2 bases and the V segment lost 7 bases, leaving 4 bases of the junction unmatched. This CDR3 has 15 residues. CDR3 loop: CASMRTGGGNQPQHF. In nucleotides, the CDR3 is TGTGCCAGTATGAGGACAGGGGGCGGCAATCAGCCCCAGCATTTT. The variable domain in full, completed from reference TRBV19 and TRBJ1-5, reads DGGITQSPKYLFRKEGQNVTLSCEQNLNHDAMYWYRQDPGQGLRLIYYSQIVNDFQKGDIAEGYSVSREKKESFPLTVTSAQKNPTAFYLCASMRTGGGNQPQHFGDGTRLSIL.

This clonotype was detected only a few times. J is TRBJ1-2 and V is TRBV29-1, with D possibly TRBD1 on 6 matching bases. This CDR3 comprises 13 residues. V dropped 3 bases and J dropped 6 bases, with 14 bases sitting between them. Germline CDR1 reads SQVTM; CDR2 reads ANQGSEA. The CDR3 here is CSVEKGGLDGYTF. The CDR3 DNA follows: TGCAGCGTTGAGAAGGGGGGGCTGGATGGCTACACCTTC.

This chain uses TRBV28 with TRBJ2-1; TRBD2 aligns across 8 bases. V lost 3 bases to trimming and J lost 4 bases; unmatched junction nucleotides: 17. The germline CDR1 and CDR2 sequences are MDHEN and SYDVKM. This CDR3 has 19 residues. The CDR3 DNA follows: TGTGCCAGCAGTTTCGGGCTAGCGGGTCCGAGTCTGACGTACAATGAGCAGTTCTTC. Amino acid sequence: CASSFGLAGPSLTYNEQFF.

The rearrangement links TRBV28 to TRBJ1-3; no clear D gene. The V gene's germline CDR1 is MDHEN and CDR2 SYDVKM. Trimming removed 7 bases from V and 5 bases from J, with 6 bases in between. The CDR3 contains 11 residues. The CDR3 DNA reads as TGTGCCAGCAATCGGAGAAACACCATATATTTT. Translation gives CASNRRNTIYF.

This clonotype turned up a few times. The chain carries TRBV5-1 and TRBJ2-5, with D possibly called TRBD1 or TRBD2 (5 bases each). CDR3 length: 13 residues. CDR1 and CDR2 (germline): SGHRS, YFSETQ. V lost 2 bases and J 5 bases, leaving 10 bases between the germline ends. The CDR3 DNA reads TGCGCCAGCAGCTTAGGGGACGTGGAGACCCAGTACTTC. Translating gives CASSLGDVETQYF.

This clonotype came up a few times. The chain uses TRBV5-1 and TRBJ2-2, with 8 positions matching TRBD1. CDR3 size: 15 residues. V gave up 4 bases and J gave up 4 bases; unmatched junction bases: 6. Germline V gene data show CDR1 as SGHRS and CDR2 as YFSETQ. The CDR3 here is CASSLRQGSTGELFF. For the CDR3, the DNA is TGCGCCAGCAGCCTCCGACAGGGGAGCACCGGGGAGCTGTTTTTT.

The rearrangement links TRBV7-2 to TRBJ2-5, with TRBD1 identical over 7 bases. V gave up 5 bases and J gave up 1 base; unmatched junction bases: 4. CDR3 length: 14 residues. Germline V CDR1 and CDR2: SGHTA, FQGNSA. CDR3 bases: TGTGCCAGCAGCGGGCGACAGGGCCAAGAGACCCAGTACTTC. Translating it yields CASSGRQGQETQYF. Looking up the rest from reference TRBV7-2 and TRBJ2-5 gives the full variable domain: GAGVSQSPSNKVTEKGKDVELRCDPISGHTALYWYRQSLGQGLEFLIYFQGNSAPDKSGLPSDRFSAERTGGSVSTLTIQRTQQEDSAVYLCASSGRQGQETQYFGPGTRLLVL.

Remarks on this clonotype: A read error may produce the germline difference seen at one junction end. V is TRBV7-2 and J is TRBJ2-6; no clear D gene. The CDR3 is made up of 15 amino acids. Germline CDR1 SGHTA, CDR2 FQGNSA. CDR3: CASSSELSGTNVLTF. CDR3 DNA: TGTGCCAGCAGCTCAGAGCTCTCTGGGACCAACGTCCTGACTTTC. Filled out from reference TRBV7-2 and TRBJ2-6, the complete variable domain reads GAGVSQSPSNKVTEKGKDVELRCDPISGHTALYWYRQSLGQGLEFLIYFQGNSAPDKSGLPSDRFSAERTGGSVSTLTIQRTQQEDSAVYLCASSSELSGTNVLTFGAGSRLTVL.

This clonotype has a handful of counts. The J gene is TRBJ2-1, the V gene TRBV14; D not resolved. Germline values: CDR1 SGHDN, CDR2 FVKESK. The CDR3 contains 13 residues. The CDR3 reads CASGQTSYNEQFF. Here the CDR3 DNA reads TGTGCAAGTGGGCAGACGTCCTACAATGAGCAGTTCTTC. Based on the CDR3 plus reference TRBV14 and TRBJ2-1, the full variable domain is EAGVTQFPSHSVIEKGQTVTLRCDPISGHDNLYWYRRVMGKEIKFLLHFVKESKQDESGMPNNRFLAERTGGTYSTLKVQPAELEDSGVYFCASGQTSYNEQFFGPGTRLTVL.

The chain recombines TRBV15 with TRBJ2-7, with D possibly TRBD2 on 6 matching bases. CDR1 is LNHNV, CDR2 YYDKDF, per germline (reference sequence). The CDR3 contains 15 residues. Trimming removed 1 base from V and 1 base from J, with 11 bases in between. This chain's CDR3 is CATSRGGSGSYEQYF. The CDR3, as DNA: TGTGCCACCAGCAGAGGCGGTAGCGGATCCTACGAGCAGTACTTC.